These 23 T cell receptor beta chains were all obtained from the same sample, sequenced in a study of regulatory T cells in long-lasting Graves disease (dated by TCRdb to about 2021). The meaning of the sample's time point label: newly diagnosed GD, antithyroid drugs for less than 3 months. For both TCR sequencing and RNA sequencing, RNA was extracted from PBMCs using TRIzol. Library construction relied on multiplex PCR. TCRdb shows the sequencer as Illumina HiSeq 4000. iRepertoire HTBI primers and Arm-PCR amplification of CDR3 regions were used to construct TCR beta libraries. The raw public data were reprocessed by TCRdb itself: fastp quality trimming at Q25, MiXCR clonotype calling, in-frame beta chains only. Under each unique CDR3 protein, matching rows form one entry showing the most common genes and DNA. This sample gives just over 600,000 distinct CDR3 sequences in total; around 17% of them show up just once. In total, the top ten clones hold 18% of the sample.

This sample also belongs to another study, concerning T cells in Graves' hyperthyroidism and ophthalmopathy.

The input for sequencing was peripheral blood mononuclear cells (PBMCs), taken at new diagnosis, from a patient treated with antithyroid drugs. These TCRs come from a woman under 40 with Graves disease. Donor details come from another sample of the same person, matched by shared clones.

This clonotype was observed many times. The DNA of the CDR3 is TGCAGTGCTAGCGGGAGGGGGGCCACAGATACGCAGTATTTT. Amino acids: CSASGRGATDTQYF. The chain combines TRBV20-1 with TRBJ2-3; 8 nucleotides line up with TRBD2. V gave up 3 bases and J gave up 2 bases; unmatched junction bases: 4. The CDR3 has 14 amino acids. Looked up from germline, CDR1 is DFQATT and CDR2 is SNEGSKA (reference sequence).

This chain uses TRBV12-3 or TRBV12-4 with TRBJ2-4; 8 nucleotides align to TRBD2. The CDR3 loop spans 15 amino acids. V lost 6 bases to trimming and J lost 0 bases; unmatched junction nucleotides: 4. Here the CDR3 reads CASRGLVGAKNIQYF. CDR3 nucleotide sequence: TGTGCCAGCAGGGGACTAGTGGGAGCCAAAAACATTCAGTACTTC.

This clonotype has just a few counts. The chain combines TRBV20-1 with TRBJ2-7, with TRBD1 as a possible D gene (6 bases). V was pared by 3 bases and J by 0 bases, with 15 bases between. CDR1 DFQATT and CDR2 SNEGSKA come from the germline V gene (reference sequence). There are 15 residues in the CDR3. The CDR3 spells CSASQTGPASYEQYF. CDR3 in DNA: TGCAGTGCTAGCCAGACAGGCCCGGCCTCCTACGAGCAGTACTTC.

This clonotype was counted at least ten times. The gene calls are TRBV11-2 and TRBJ2-7, with 7 bases aligning to TRBD1. The CDR3 is 15 amino acids. V gave up 3 bases and J gave up 0 bases; unmatched junction bases: 5. Germline values: CDR1 SGHAT, CDR2 FQNNGV. The CDR3 loop reads CASSFATGSSYEQYF. CDR3 DNA sequence: TGTGCCAGCAGCTTCGCGACAGGGAGCTCCTACGAGCAGTACTTC.

This clonotype was picked up a small number of times. J is TRBJ2-1 and V is TRBV29-1; D is perhaps TRBD2 (7 bases). V lost 7 bases to trimming and J lost 9 bases, with 19 bases between them. Germline CDR1 reads SQVTM; CDR2 reads ANQGSEA. The CDR3 is made up of 13 amino acids. CDR3 nucleotides: TGCAGCGGGGCGGGGGCGCCTAACGGTGAGCAGTTCTTC. This encodes CSGAGAPNGEQFF.

The V and J genes are TRBV6-1 and TRBJ2-4; the match to TRBD2 covers 10 bases. Germline CDR1 reads MNHNS; CDR2 reads SASEGT. This CDR3 is built from 18 residues. The J segment lost 5 bases and the V segment lost 5 bases, leaving 15 bases of the junction unmatched. The CDR3 sequence is CASSQGWTSGLRENIQYF. CDR3 nucleotides: TGTGCCAGCAGTCAGGGTTGGACTAGCGGCCTAAGGGAAAACATTCAGTACTTC.

At least ten counts were recorded for this clonotype. The chain carries TRBV12-3 or TRBV12-4 and TRBJ2-5; 7 nucleotides agree with TRBD2. V lost 7 bases, J lost 5 bases, and 7 bases stayed unmatched. The CDR3 length is 13 residues. The DNA for the CDR3 is TGTGCCAGCACGCGGACTAGATTGGAGACCCAGTACTTC. It yields the protein CASTRTRLETQYF.

The gene calls are TRBV6-1 and TRBJ2-6; D gene ambiguous. This CDR3 is built from 16 residues. Deletions cut 6 bases from V and 2 bases from J, with 14 bases between. Germline V gives CDR1 MNHNS, CDR2 SASEGT. CDR3 DNA sequence: TGTGCCAGCAGCGATGGTTATAGGGCTGGGGCCAACGTCCTGACTTTC. This sequence encodes CASSDGYRAGANVLTF.

This clonotype appeared a few times. The genes are TRBV9 and TRBJ1-3; D gene uncertain. Germline CDR1 is SGDLS and CDR2 is YYNGEE. Trimming took off 0 bases at V and 4 bases at J, with 14 bases between the two ends. This CDR3 region has 16 residues. The CDR3 DNA is TGTGCCAGCAGCGTAGGTGGCCGCAGCCCCGGAAACACCATATATTTT. This translates into CASSVGGRSPGNTIYF.

This chain joins TRBV11-2 and TRBJ2-1, with D hard to call. Per the germline V gene, CDR1 is SGHAT and CDR2 is FQNNGV. The CDR3 has 15 amino acids. V was cut by 5 bases and J by 1 base, with 12 bases left in between. CDR3 sequence reads: CASSRPPDSYNEQFF. The CDR3, as DNA: TGTGCCAGCAGCCGGCCGCCGGATTCCTACAATGAGCAGTTCTTC.

This clonotype occurred many times. The chain is built from TRBV2 and TRBJ1-1; 7 bases map to TRBD1. Germline V gene sequence: CDR1 SNHLY, CDR2 FYNNEI. The CDR3 is 14 residues long. The trim removed 5 bases at V and 4 bases at J, leaving 7 bases unmatched. CDR3 sequence: CASSSRAGGTEAFF. In DNA form, the CDR3 reads TGTGCCAGCAGTAGCCGGGCAGGGGGCACTGAAGCTTTCTTT.

This clonotype came up many times. This rearrangement joins TRBV28 to TRBJ2-7; the D gene is possibly TRBD2 (7 bases). Looked up from germline, CDR1 is MDHEN and CDR2 is SYDVKM. V was cut by 3 bases and J by 7 bases, with 16 bases left in between. CDR3 length: 14 amino acids. The CDR3 coding sequence is TGTGCCAGCAGTTTCGGAGGGGGGGGTAGGGAGCAGTACTTC. It yields the protein CASSFGGGGREQYF. Drawing the rest from reference TRBV28 and TRBJ2-7, the complete variable domain is DVKVTQSSRYLVKRTGEKVFLECVQDMDHENMFWYRQDPGLGLRLIYFSYDVKMKEKGDIPEGYSVSREKKERFSLILESASTNQTSMYLCASSFGGGGREQYFGPGTRLTVT.

This clonotype came up many times. The gene calls are TRBV28 and TRBJ2-2; D is undetermined. CDR1 is MDHEN and CDR2 is SYDVKM in the germline V gene. Trimming pared 6 bases from V and 1 base from J, leaving 3 bases between. This CDR3 region has 12 residues. CDR3 residues: CASRMNTGELFF. The DNA of the CDR3 is TGTGCCAGCAGGATGAACACCGGGGAGCTGTTTTTT.

The V gene is TRBV6-9, the J gene TRBJ2-5, with unresolved D. Germline lookup yields CDR1 MNHGY and CDR2 SVAAGI. CDR3 length equals 14 residues. V gave up 3 bases and J gave up 4 bases, with 12 bases separating them. CDR3 coding DNA: TGTGCCAGCAGTTACGAAACGTCGGGAGAGACCCAGTACTTC. Amino acids: CASSYETSGETQYF.

This clonotype was found many times. The V gene is TRBV27, the J gene TRBJ2-7; TRBD1 might be the D (5 bases). The CDR3 runs 13 residues. Trimming removed 5 bases from V and 7 bases from J, with 15 bases in between. CDR1 MNHEY and CDR2 SMNVEV come from the germline V gene (reference sequence). Written as DNA, the CDR3 is TGTGCCAGCAGTCCGGCTTCCAGGGTTGAGCAGTACTTC. Translating gives CASSPASRVEQYF.

This clonotype has at least ten counts. In DNA, the CDR3 is TGTGCCAGCAGGGGACTAGCGGGAGGGCCCTACGAGCAGTACTTC. It is translated as CASRGLAGGPYEQYF. The chain joins TRBV2 to TRBJ2-7; TRBD2 matches 16 bases. Germline V gives CDR1 SNHLY, CDR2 FYNNEI. The V and J ends lost 6 bases and 2 bases, in that order; junction bases with no gene match: 1. The CDR3 covers 15 residues.

The CDR3 here is CASSYLGTEETQYF. Written as DNA, the CDR3 is TGTGCCAGCAGTTACCTAGGGACAGAAGAGACCCAGTACTTC. The gene calls are TRBV6-2 or TRBV6-3 and TRBJ2-5, with 7 bases lining up with TRBD1. The germline V gene encodes CDR1 MNHEY and CDR2 SVGEGT. After removal of 2 bases from V and 3 bases from J, the junction contained 3 bases not matched to a gene. This CDR3 has 14 residues.

Only a few counts were recorded for this clonotype. V and J are TRBV27 and TRBJ2-2, with a tentative D call TRBD2 (7 bases). This CDR3 contains 16 residues. The V end was cut by 8 bases, the J end by 3 bases, with 19 bases between. Germline V gene lookup returns CDR1 MNHEY and CDR2 SMNVEV (reference sequence). The CDR3 DNA is TGTGCCAGCTCTGACCGGGGGGCATTCGACACCGGGGAGCTGTTTTTT. Protein: CASSDRGAFDTGELFF.

This clonotype was counted a few times. This chain links TRBV30 with TRBJ2-1, with 7 nucleotides matching TRBD2. The J segment lost 2 bases and the V segment lost 7 bases, leaving 8 bases of the junction unmatched. CDR1 and CDR2 (germline): GTSNPN, SVGIG (reference sequence). The CDR3 has 14 residues. Here the CDR3 reads CASNRAGTYNEQFF. CDR3 DNA sequence: TGTGCCTCTAATCGAGCGGGAACCTACAATGAGCAGTTCTTC.

This clonotype was seen more than once but under ten times. The CDR3 spells CASSVGDGSGTSPSYNEQFF. CDR3 sequence (DNA): TGTGCCAGCAGCGTAGGAGACGGCAGCGGGACTAGCCCTTCCTACAATGAGCAGTTCTTC. This chain links TRBV9 with TRBJ2-1; 9 positions agree with TRBD2. There are 20 residues in the CDR3. Germline CDR1 SGDLS, CDR2 YYNGEE. The ends lost 0 bases at V and 1 base at J; junction bases unmatched: 14.

This clonotype turned up a few times. This chain connects TRBV3-1 to TRBJ2-1; 10 bases map to TRBD1. Trimming at V came to 1 base and at J to 2 bases, leaving 2 bases not matched to a gene. The CDR3 has 16 amino acids. Germline V gene sequence: CDR1 LGHDT, CDR2 YNNKEL (reference sequence). DNA for the CDR3: TGTGCCAGCAGCCAAGTGGGGACAGGGGCCTACAATGAGCAGTTCTTC. It yields the protein CASSQVGTGAYNEQFF.

This chain joins TRBV5-6 and TRBJ2-3; D possibly corresponds to TRBD2 (6 bases). V gave up 7 bases and J gave up 4 bases, with 10 bases separating them. Germline-derived CDR1 and CDR2 are SGHDT and YYEEEE. CDR3 length equals 12 residues. Written as DNA, the CDR3 is TGTGCCAGCGGCTCGGGGGCAGATACGCAGTATTTT. Amino acid sequence: CASGSGADTQYF.

Ten or more counts support this clonotype. This rearrangement joins TRBV5-1 to TRBJ2-7, with 10 bases aligning to TRBD2. The CDR3 sequence is 14 residues long. The germline CDR1 and CDR2 sequences are SGHRS and YFSETQ. Germline trimming cut 2 bases from V and 5 bases from J; bases unmatched to any gene: 4. The CDR3 is CASSFGLAVDEQYF. The CDR3 nucleotides read TGCGCCAGCAGCTTCGGACTAGCGGTAGACGAGCAGTACTTC.